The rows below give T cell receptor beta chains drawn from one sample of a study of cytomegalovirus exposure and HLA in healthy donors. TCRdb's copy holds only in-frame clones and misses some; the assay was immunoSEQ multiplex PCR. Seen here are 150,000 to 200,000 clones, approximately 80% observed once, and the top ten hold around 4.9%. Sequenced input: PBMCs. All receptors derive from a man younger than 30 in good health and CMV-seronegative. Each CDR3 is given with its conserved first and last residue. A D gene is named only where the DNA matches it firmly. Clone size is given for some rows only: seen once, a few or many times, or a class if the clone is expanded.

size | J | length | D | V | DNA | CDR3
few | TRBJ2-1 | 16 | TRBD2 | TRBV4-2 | TGTGCCAGCAGCCAAGTGAGCGGGGGCGTCTACAATGAGCAGTTCTTC | CASSQVSGGVYNEQFF
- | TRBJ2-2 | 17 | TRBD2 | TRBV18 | TGTGCCAGCTCACCTACTAGCGGGAGGTCGTCTGCCGGGGAGCTGTTTTTT | CASSPTSGRSSAGELFF
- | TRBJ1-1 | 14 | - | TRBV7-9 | TGTGCCACCCCGCAAGGGAGGGCTGTGGCTGAAGCTTTCTTT | CATPQGRAVAEAFF
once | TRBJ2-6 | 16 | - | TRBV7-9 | TGTGCCAGCAGCTTAGCCGGTACCTCTGGGGCCAACGTCCTGACTTTC | CASSLAGTSGANVLTF
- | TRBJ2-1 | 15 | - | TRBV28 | TGTGCCAGCAGACTTCCTCTTACAGGGCGGAATGAGCAGTTCTTC | CASRLPLTGRNEQFF
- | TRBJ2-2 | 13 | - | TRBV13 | TGTGCCAGCAGCCGAGGGTACACCGGGGAGCTGTTTTTT | CASSRGYTGELFF
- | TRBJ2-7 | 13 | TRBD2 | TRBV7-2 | TGTGCCAGCACCATAGCGGGAGGGTACGAGCAGTACTTC | CASTIAGGYEQYF
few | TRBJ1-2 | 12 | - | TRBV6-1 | TGTGCCAGCTATCACAGGTCGGGTGGCTACACCTTC | CASYHRSGGYTF
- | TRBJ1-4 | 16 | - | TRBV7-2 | TGTGCCAGCAGCTTAACGGTGTGGCAGGGGACAGAAAAACTGTTTTTT | CASSLTVWQGTEKLFF
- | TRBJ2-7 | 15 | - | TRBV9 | TGTGCCAGCAGCGTAGGAGGAGGGATAAACTACGAGCAGTACTTC | CASSVGGGINYEQYF
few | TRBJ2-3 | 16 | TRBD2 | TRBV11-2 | TGTGCCAGCAGCCCCCAGCGGGAGACACCCACAGATACGCAGTATTTT | CASSPQRETPTDTQYF
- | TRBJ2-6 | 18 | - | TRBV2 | TGTGCCAGCAGCGCGGGGGGACAGTCCCTCTCTGGGGCCAACGTCCTGACTTTC | CASSAGGQSLSGANVLTF
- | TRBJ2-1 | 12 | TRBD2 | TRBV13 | TGTGCCAGCAGCTTCTCGGGGGGTGAGCAGTTCTTC | CASSFSGGEQFF
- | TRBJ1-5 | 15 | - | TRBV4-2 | TGTGCCAGCAGCCAAGATGGGAGGGGTGGTCAGCCCCAGCATTTT | CASSQDGRGGQPQHF
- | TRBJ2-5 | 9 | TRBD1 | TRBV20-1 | TGCAGTGCGACGGGACAGAGAGACTTC | CSATGQRDF
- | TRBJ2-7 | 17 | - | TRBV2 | TGTGCCGGAAAAGGCCTAGAGACAGGTAAAAGCTCCTACGAGCAGTACTTC | CAGKGLETGKSSYEQYF